Shown below are 17 T cell receptor beta chains from a single sample sequenced in a study of T cell repertoires in cytomegalovirus infection. A single record per CDR3 protein comes from TCRdb applying MiXCR to the reads. This sample has 250,000 or so distinct CDR3 sequences, with about 18% found just once. The source material was CD8+ T cells from PBMCs. The receptors come from a human donor in good health (CMV status not recorded). Some clones in this sample may be carry-over from other donors' samples.

At least ten counts were recorded for this clonotype. The chain is built from TRBV7-2 and TRBJ2-7; 11 bases are a match to TRBD2. Germline V lookup: CDR1 SGHTA, CDR2 FQGNSA. There are 16 residues in the CDR3. The junction had 11 bases not matched to a gene; V was cut back by 5 bases and J by 5 bases. In DNA, the CDR3 is TGTGCCAGCAGCCAGGATTTAGCGGGGGGGCGGGACGAGCAGTACTTC. As protein: CASSQDLAGGRDEQYF.

This clonotype has at least ten counts. The gene calls are TRBV7-2 and TRBJ2-2, with D perhaps given as TRBD1 or TRBD2 (6 bases each). The germline V and J ends were trimmed by 5 bases and 6 bases, with 25 bases remaining between them. The CDR3 extends over 18 amino acids. From germline, CDR1 is SGHTA and CDR2 FQGNSA. CDR3 sequence reads: CASSPDGGRRMVPGELFF. The CDR3 DNA is TGTGCCAGCAGCCCAGATGGGGGGCGCAGGATGGTCCCCGGGGAGCTGTTTTTT.

This clonotype was picked up a small number of times. The V gene is TRBV2, the J gene TRBJ2-7, with TRBD2 identical over 7 bases. Germline V gives CDR1 SNHLY, CDR2 FYNNEI. The CDR3 covers 13 residues. J was trimmed by 2 bases and V by 10 bases; bases with no gene match: 8. In DNA, the CDR3 is TGTGCCATCGGGACTAAGGTGGCCTACGAGCAGTACTTC. Translating it yields CAIGTKVAYEQYF.

This chain joins TRBV12-5 and TRBJ1-1, with D perhaps matching TRBD1 (5 bases). V was clipped by 0 bases and J by 6 bases, with 20 bases between them. The V gene's germline CDR1 is LGHNT and CDR2 FRNRAP. This CDR3 contains 17 residues. DNA of the CDR3: TGTGCTAGTGGTTTGGTAATTAGTATGGGACGTGGCGCTGAAGCTTTCTTT. Translated, it gives CASGLVISMGRGAEAFF. The full variable domain, completed using reference TRBV12-5 and TRBJ1-1, is DARVTQTPRHKVTEMGQEVTMRCQPILGHNTVFWYRQTMMQGLELLAYFRNRAPLDDSGMPKDRFSAEMPDATLATLKIQPSEPRDSAVYFCASGLVISMGRGAEAFFGQGTRLTVV.

This clonotype was observed a handful of times. The rearrangement links TRBV7-9 to TRBJ2-3; TRBD1 matches 10 bases. This CDR3 contains 17 residues. With V trimmed by 2 bases and J by 3 bases, 8 bases remained unmatched. CDR1 and CDR2 (germline): SEHNR, FQNEAQ (reference sequence). The CDR3 DNA reads TGTGCCAGCAGCTTACTTCAGGGACAGGGGCGAACAGATACGCAGTATTTT. This codes for CASSLLQGQGRTDTQYF.

This clonotype has ten or more counts. This chain connects TRBV7-8 to TRBJ1-2; 7 nucleotides agree with TRBD1. The germline gives CDR1 SGHVS, CDR2 FQNEAQ. V lost 5 bases, J lost 4 bases, and 7 bases stayed unmatched. This CDR3 is built from 14 residues. The CDR3 region is CASSVGQIPYGYTF. CDR3 in DNA: TGTGCCAGCAGCGTGGGACAGATACCCTATGGCTACACCTTC.

This clonotype was seen ten or more times. This chain links TRBV7-2 with TRBJ2-5, with 8 bases that match TRBD1. Trimming cost V 0 bases and J 3 bases; bases outside gene matches: 6. The CDR3 covers 16 residues. CDR1 and CDR2 (germline): SGHTA, FQGNSA. The CDR3 DNA is TGTGCCAGCAGCTTAGCCCACAGGGGGGTAAAAGAGACCCAGTACTTC. This gives the protein CASSLAHRGVKETQYF. Supplemented by reference TRBV7-2 and TRBJ2-5, the full variable domain reads GAGVSQSPSNKVTEKGKDVELRCDPISGHTALYWYRQSLGQGLEFLIYFQGNSAPDKSGLPSDRFSAERTGGSVSTLTIQRTQQEDSAVYLCASSLAHRGVKETQYFGPGTRLLVL.

The chain links TRBV5-5 to TRBJ1-4; D gene ambiguous. V gave up 4 bases and J gave up 0 bases, with 10 bases separating them. Per germline, CDR1 SGHKS and CDR2 YYEKEE (reference sequence). The CDR3 runs 15 residues. As DNA, the CDR3 is TGTGCCAGCAGCCCCAGTCTGACAACTAATGAAAAACTGTTTTTT. Its translation is CASSPSLTTNEKLFF.

This clonotype was recorded many times. The chain uses TRBV12-3 or TRBV12-4 and TRBJ1-2; 8 positions agree with TRBD1. The CDR3 runs to 15 residues. After removal of 4 bases from V and 3 bases from J, the junction contained 7 bases not matched to a gene. CDR3 coding DNA: TGTGCCAGCAGTTCCTCGGACAGGGCCGACTATGGCTACACCTTC. Its protein product is CASSSSDRADYGYTF.

This clonotype was seen a few times. V usage is TRBV5-8 and J usage is TRBJ2-5, with D possibly TRBD2 on 7 matching bases. Trimming removed 4 bases at V and 1 base at J, with 14 bases between. The CDR3 runs to 15 residues. Germline V gene data show CDR1 as SGHTS and CDR2 as YDEGEE. The CDR3 DNA is TGTGCCAGCAGCACGGCCGGGGGGCCCCAAGAGACCCAGTACTTC. Translated, it gives CASSTAGGPQETQYF.

This clonotype has a count of ten or more. This rearrangement joins TRBV7-9 to TRBJ1-2; TRBD1 is a possible D gene (5 bases). The V gene's germline CDR1 is SEHNR and CDR2 FQNEAQ (reference sequence). The CDR3 loop spans 13 amino acids. V lost 4 bases, J lost 5 bases, and 11 bases lay in between. The CDR3 is CASSSGVIYGYTF. The CDR3 DNA sequence: TGTGCCAGCAGCTCGGGGGTAATTTATGGCTACACCTTC.

This chain uses TRBV7-8 with TRBJ2-2; D is unclear. This CDR3 has 11 amino acids. V dropped 5 bases and J dropped 7 bases, with 5 bases sitting between them. The germline gives CDR1 SGHVS, CDR2 FQNEAQ. The CDR3 is CASSPHGELFF. Written as DNA, the CDR3 is TGTGCCAGCAGCCCCCACGGGGAGCTGTTTTTT.

The chain couples TRBV28 to TRBJ2-3; 7 bases are shared with TRBD2. This CDR3 region has 16 residues. In germline, CDR1 is MDHEN, CDR2 SYDVKM. Trimming cost V 5 bases and J 0 bases; bases outside gene matches: 8. The CDR3 spells CASSLTLADSTDTQYF. The CDR3 DNA reads TGTGCCAGCAGTCTAACGCTAGCGGATAGCACAGATACGCAGTATTTT.

The table lists this clonotype with a few counts. The chain recombines TRBV5-6 with TRBJ2-1; D unclear. V lost 0 bases, J lost 0 bases, and 19 bases lay in between. The CDR3 contains 19 residues. Germline V gives CDR1 SGHDT, CDR2 YYEEEE. The CDR3 loop reads CASSLATFEVLPSYNEQFF. In nucleotides, the CDR3 is TGTGCCAGCAGCTTGGCCACGTTTGAGGTCTTACCCTCCTACAATGAGCAGTTCTTC.

Ten or more counts support this clonotype. This chain connects TRBV7-6 to TRBJ2-3; 11 bases agree with TRBD2. V dropped 4 bases and J dropped 1; count of bases not matched to a gene: 4. This CDR3 has 16 residues. In germline, CDR1 is SGHVS, CDR2 FNYEAQ. CDR3 in amino acids: CASSYSGGAGTDTQYF. The CDR3 coding sequence is TGTGCCAGCAGCTATAGCGGGGGGGCTGGCACAGATACGCAGTATTTT. Filled out from reference TRBV7-6 and TRBJ2-3, the complete variable domain reads GAGVSQSPRYKVTKRGQDVALRCDPISGHVSLYWYRQALGQGPEFLTYFNYEAQQDKSGLPNDRFSAERPEGSISTLTIQRTEQRDSAMYRCASSYSGGAGTDTQYFGPGTRLTVL.

This clonotype was recorded many times. The J gene is TRBJ1-5, the V gene TRBV7-9; D is uncertain. The CDR3 loop spans 12 amino acids. V was pared by 6 bases and J by 5 bases, with 8 bases between. CDR1 is SEHNR and CDR2 is FQNEAQ in the germline V gene (reference sequence). The CDR3, as DNA: TGTGCCAGCAGGGGAGGCGATCAGCCCCAGCATTTT. Its translation is CASRGGDQPQHF.

The CDR3 sequence is CASSLALGLGAGQPQHF. The CDR3 region has the DNA TGTGCCAGCAGTTTAGCCCTCGGGTTGGGGGCAGGTCAGCCCCAGCATTTT. The chain recombines TRBV28 with TRBJ1-5, with D possibly matching TRBD1 (6 bases). In germline, CDR1 is MDHEN, CDR2 SYDVKM. Trimming shortened V by 2 bases and J by 6 bases, and 20 bases separated the two germline ends. The CDR3 consists of 17 residues.